The 27 T cell receptor beta chains below were found in one sample sequenced in a study of radiation and T cells in renal cell carcinoma. The table came from immunoSEQ multiplex PCR; TCRdb's copy has only in-frame clones and leaves some out. The sample shows just over 150,000 clones, roughly 86% of them seen only once. Time point given: blood 2 weeks post-SBRT. Documented treatment: 15 Gy SBRT to primary tumor, nephrectomy 4 weeks later. The starting material was blood, obtained from a patient whose treatment included radiotherapy and nephrectomy. The source of these receptors is a woman between 50 and 59 years old with renal cell carcinoma.

V is TRBV5-6 and J is TRBJ1-5; no firm D call. The V gene's germline CDR1 is SGHDT and CDR2 YYEEEE. Trimming stripped 4 bases from V and 2 bases from J, with 13 bases between. This CDR3 contains 15 residues. This CDR3 reads CASSTRRAGNQPQHF. In DNA form, the CDR3 reads TGTGCCAGCAGCACCCGACGAGCGGGCAATCAGCCCCAGCATTTT.

V usage is TRBV7-8 and J usage is TRBJ1-1; no firm D call. The CDR3 spans 10 residues. The germline V and J ends were trimmed by 0 bases and 7 bases, with 0 bases remaining between them. The germline V gene has CDR1 SGHVS and CDR2 FQNEAQ. The CDR3 sequence: CASSLAEAFF. CDR3 bases: TGTGCCAGCAGCTTAGCTGAAGCTTTCTTT.

This clone was counted once. This chain joins TRBV5-6 and TRBJ1-5; possible D gene TRBD1, 5 bases. The germline CDR1 and CDR2 sequences are SGHDT and YYEEEE. The V end was cut by 1 base, the J end by 7 bases, with 12 bases between. The CDR3 has 14 amino acids. This chain's CDR3 is CASSLWGTGQPQHF. As DNA, the CDR3 is TGTGCCAGCAGCTTGTGGGGGACGGGGCAGCCCCAGCATTTT.

The V call is TRBV29-1, the J call TRBJ1-4; D is perhaps TRBD1 (5 bases). The V end was cut by 2 bases, the J end by 7 bases, with 14 bases between. This CDR3 contains 14 residues. Germline-derived CDR1 and CDR2 are SQVTM and ANQGSEA. This chain's CDR3 is CSVESGQGGEKLFF. The CDR3, as DNA: TGCAGCGTTGAATCGGGGCAGGGAGGTGAAAAACTGTTTTTT.

This chain joins TRBV6-6 and TRBJ1-5; D unresolved. V was cut by 6 bases and J by 6 bases, with 12 bases left in between. In germline, CDR1 is MNHNY, CDR2 SVGAGI (reference sequence). The CDR3 loop spans 13 amino acids. Here the CDR3 reads CASRQVGGQPQHF. The CDR3 nucleotides read TGTGCCAGCAGGCAGGTGGGTGGTCAGCCCCAGCATTTT.

The chain recombines TRBV10-2 with TRBJ2-2; 9 bases agree with TRBD2. The J segment lost 1 base and the V segment lost 6 bases, leaving 3 bases of the junction unmatched. The CDR3 runs 15 residues. Germline V CDR1 and CDR2: WSHSY, SAAADI. The CDR3 is CASSLSGGNTGELFF. CDR3 nucleotides: TGCGCCAGCAGCCTTAGCGGGGGGAACACCGGGGAGCTGTTTTTT.

The gene calls are TRBV5-1 and TRBJ2-3, with D perhaps TRBD2 (5 bases). V lost 2 bases to trimming and J lost 4 bases, with 14 bases between them. The length of the CDR3 is 15 residues. Germline CDR1 and CDR2: SGHRS and YFSETQ. CDR3 nucleotide sequence: TGCGCCAGCAGCTTTGCAGGACGAGGGCCAGATACGCAGTATTTT. Translated: CASSFAGRGPDTQYF.

The chain combines TRBV6-1 with TRBJ1-1, with 7 bases aligning to TRBD1. Germline values: CDR1 MNHNS, CDR2 SASEGT. The CDR3 runs 12 residues. The ends lost 7 bases at V and 4 bases at J; junction bases unmatched: 3. The CDR3 sequence: CASTGGTTEAFF. Here the CDR3 DNA reads TGTGCCAGCACAGGGGGGACCACTGAAGCTTTCTTT.

This chain uses TRBV27 with TRBJ2-7; D is possibly TRBD1 or TRBD2 (6 bases each). V was trimmed by 2 bases and J by 4 bases, leaving 12 bases between them. The V gene's germline CDR1 is MNHEY and CDR2 SMNVEV (reference sequence). The CDR3 has 14 residues. The CDR3 here is CASSLRGPQYEQYF. Written as DNA, the CDR3 is TGTGCCAGCAGTTTACGGGGGCCACAATACGAGCAGTACTTC.

This clone was counted a single time. V gene TRBV6-5 combines with J gene TRBJ2-1; D perhaps matches TRBD2 (6 bases). The CDR3 runs 13 residues. The V end was cut by 1 base, the J end by 10 bases, with 11 bases between. Germline CDR1 and CDR2: MNHEY and SVGAGI. This chain's CDR3 is CASSYWRGKEQFF. The DNA of the CDR3 is TGTGCCAGCAGTTACTGGCGGGGCAAGGAGCAGTTCTTC.

The chain uses TRBV6-6 and TRBJ1-2; TRBD1 matches at 7 bases. Per germline, CDR1 MNHNY and CDR2 SVGAGI (reference sequence). V trimming: 0 bases; J trimming: 7 bases; junction bases outside the gene matches: 5. This CDR3 is built from 14 residues. CDR3 protein: CASSYSQGTGGYTF. Here the CDR3 DNA reads TGTGCCAGCAGTTACTCACAGGGGACGGGTGGCTACACCTTC.

The chain couples TRBV7-9 to TRBJ1-6, with 8 positions matching TRBD1. The CDR3 runs 17 residues. With 6 bases clipped from V and 7 bases from J, the junction kept 14 bases outside the gene matches. From germline, CDR1 is SEHNR and CDR2 FQNEAQ (reference sequence). The CDR3 DNA reads as TGTGCCAGCAGACGAGTCGGTGCGGACAGGGAGAATTCACCCCTCCACTTT. Encoded protein: CASRRVGADRENSPLHF.

The rearrangement links TRBV7-8 to TRBJ1-1, with D possibly matching TRBD1 (6 bases). Trimming took off 6 bases at V and 6 bases at J, with 17 bases between the two ends. CDR1 and CDR2 from the germline V gene are SGHVS and FQNEAQ. The CDR3 is made up of 14 amino acids. The DNA for the CDR3 is TGTGCCAGCAGGCAAAACGCGAGGGGGGCTGAAGCTTTCTTT. Its translation is CASRQNARGAEAFF.

This chain uses TRBV28 with TRBJ1-5; D unresolved. Between the trimmed V and J ends, which lost 3 bases and 2 bases, there was a span of 5 bases. This CDR3 is built from 13 residues. Germline assignment: CDR1 MDHEN and CDR2 SYDVKM. The CDR3 sequence: CASSFERNQPQHF. The CDR3 nucleotides read TGTGCCAGCAGTTTTGAGCGCAATCAGCCCCAGCATTTT.

The rearrangement links TRBV7-2 to TRBJ1-4; no clear D gene. Per germline, CDR1 SGHTA and CDR2 FQGNSA. This CDR3 has 16 residues. V lost 1 base and J lost 5, with 14 bases in between. CDR3: CASSLVAGALNEKLFF. The CDR3 bases are TGTGCCAGCAGCTTAGTCGCAGGAGCCCTCAATGAAAAACTGTTTTTT. The entire variable domain, with the rest obtained from reference TRBV7-2 and TRBJ1-4, is as follows: GAGVSQSPSNKVTEKGKDVELRCDPISGHTALYWYRQSLGQGLEFLIYFQGNSAPDKSGLPSDRFSAERTGGSVSTLTIQRTQQEDSAVYLCASSLVAGALNEKLFFGSGTQLSVL.

The count of this clone is one. The chain is built from TRBV6-5 and TRBJ2-1; 8 bases align to TRBD2. In germline, CDR1 is MNHEY, CDR2 SVGAGI. V shed 0 bases and J 7 bases; nucleotides not matched to a gene: 2. The CDR3 has 14 amino acids. CDR3 region: CASSYSSGGNEQFF. The CDR3, as DNA: TGTGCCAGCAGTTACTCAAGCGGGGGTAATGAGCAGTTCTTC.

CDR3 sequence: CASSQNALNYGYTF. CDR3 nucleotides: TGTGCCAGCAGCCAGAACGCCCTCAACTATGGCTACACCTTC. The rearrangement links TRBV7-9 to TRBJ1-2; no definite D call. Germline V gives CDR1 SEHNR, CDR2 FQNEAQ (reference sequence). The CDR3 spans 14 residues. V gave up 5 bases and J gave up 2 bases, with 12 bases separating them.

For this clone: One end of the junction fails to match germline, which may point to a read error. The genes are TRBV7-2 and TRBJ1-2; D might be TRBD1 (6 bases). This CDR3 is built from 14 residues. Germline CDR1 is SGHTA and CDR2 is FQGNSA. The CDR3 region is CASTLGGRNYGYTF. CDR3 coding DNA: TGTGCCAGCACCTTAGGGGGGAGGAACTATGGCTACACCTTC.

This clone occurred a few times. The chain couples TRBV19 to TRBJ1-1; no reliable D call. The CDR3 consists of 13 residues. Deletions cut 5 bases from V and 1 base from J, with 8 bases between. Germline V gives CDR1 LNHDA, CDR2 SQIVND (reference sequence). The DNA for the CDR3 is TGTGCCAGTAGTGGAATGAGGAACACTGAAGCTTTCTTT. This codes for CASSGMRNTEAFF.

The CDR3 region has the DNA TGTGCCACAGGGACATCCTCCTACGAGCAGTACTTC. This sequence encodes CATGTSSYEQYF. The chain combines TRBV6-5 with TRBJ2-7, with a possible D match to TRBD1 (6 bases). CDR3 length: 12 amino acids. CDR1 is MNHEY and CDR2 is SVGAGI in the germline V gene. Trimming took off 10 bases at V and 0 bases at J, with 10 bases between the two ends.

This chain joins TRBV19 and TRBJ1-1; D ambiguous. CDR3 length: 13 residues. Per the germline V gene, CDR1 is LNHDA and CDR2 is SQIVND (reference sequence). Trimming took 4 bases from V and 1 from J, leaving 7 bases between them. DNA of the CDR3: TGTGCCAGTAGTAGCGACCCGAACACTGAAGCTTTCTTT. Its translation is CASSSDPNTEAFF.

The chain couples TRBV4-2 to TRBJ1-2; tentatively, D is TRBD1 (5 bases). This CDR3 comprises 16 residues. Trimming removed 4 bases from V and 0 bases from J, with 15 bases in between. Germline CDR1 is LGHNA and CDR2 is YNFKEQ. For the CDR3, the DNA is TGTGCCAGCAGCCCCTCAGACAGCCCAACTAACTATGGCTACACCTTC. Protein sequence: CASSPSDSPTNYGYTF.

This clone has just a few counts. This chain links TRBV7-9 with TRBJ2-7; D gene uncertain. V lost 6 bases, J lost 6 bases, and 12 bases lay in between. This CDR3 is 12 amino acids long. Germline V CDR1 and CDR2: SEHNR, FQNEAQ (reference sequence). The CDR3 spells CASSPSRSEQYF. The DNA for the CDR3 is TGTGCCAGCAGTCCTTCCCGCTCCGAGCAGTACTTC.

The chain uses TRBV6-1 and TRBJ2-7, with TRBD2 as a possible D gene (6 bases). The CDR3 is 15 amino acids. Trimming shortened V by 2 bases and J by 2 bases, and 13 bases separated the two germline ends. Per the germline V gene, CDR1 is MNHNS and CDR2 is SASEGT. The CDR3 coding sequence is TGTGCCAGCAGTGAATACGGGACTCCCACCTACGAGCAGTACTTC. This codes for CASSEYGTPTYEQYF.

The chain uses TRBV6-5 and TRBJ1-2, with D perhaps matching TRBD1 (6 bases). Germline V lookup: CDR1 MNHEY, CDR2 SVGAGI. The CDR3 is made up of 13 amino acids. V lost 2 bases and J lost 7, with 11 bases in between. The CDR3 nucleotides are TGTGCCAGCAGTTACGCTTCGGACAGTGGCTACACCTTC. It encodes CASSYASDSGYTF.

The chain has TRBV21-1 and TRBJ2-1. TRBV21-1 represents a pseudogene. The CDR3 spans 11 residues. The CDR3 sequence is CASSKEAEQFF. CDR3 nucleotide sequence: TGTGCCAGCAGCAAGGAAGCTGAGCAGTTCTTC.

This clone is a singleton in its sample. The chain employs TRBV19 and TRBJ1-2; TRBD1 aligns across 9 bases. The J segment lost 3 bases and the V segment lost 5 bases, leaving 10 bases of the junction unmatched. Germline V gene data show CDR1 as LNHDA and CDR2 as SQIVND (reference sequence). This CDR3 has 16 residues. The CDR3 here is CASSFGLGQGDYGYTF. CDR3 sequence (DNA): TGTGCCAGTAGTTTTGGATTGGGACAGGGCGACTATGGCTACACCTTC.